Each of the 15 T cell receptor beta chains below was sequenced from the same sample in a study of cytomegalovirus exposure and HLA in healthy donors. 60 Vbeta and 13 Jbeta primers were used in PCR. Clones were sequenced by immunoSEQ multiplex PCR, and TCRdb holds only the in-frame ones, with some missing. The data show over 110,000 clones, approximately 78% seen once. The sequenced sample consisted of PBMCs. Source of these receptors: a woman aged 18-30 years in good health and CMV-seropositive.

The V gene is TRBV6-5, the J gene TRBJ1-1; 10 nucleotides agree with TRBD1. Germline V lookup: CDR1 MNHEY, CDR2 SVGAGI. J gave up 2 bases and V 2 bases, and 2 bases lay outside the gene matches. The CDR3 is 15 residues long. Here the CDR3 reads CASSYTTGGNTEAFF. The CDR3 bases are TGTGCCAGCAGTTACACGACAGGGGGCAACACTGAAGCTTTCTTT.

A single count supports this clone. The genes are TRBV28 and TRBJ1-4; 8 bases match TRBD1. The length of the CDR3 is 14 residues. CDR1 is MDHEN and CDR2 is SYDVKM in the germline V gene. Trimming at V came to 5 bases and at J to 8 bases, leaving 7 bases not matched to a gene. The CDR3 nucleotides are TGTGCCAGCAGTCCTACAGGGGGACGCGAAAAACTGTTTTTT. Encoded protein: CASSPTGGREKLFF.

This clone appeared a few times. The J gene is TRBJ1-2, the V gene TRBV4-1; unclear D gene. Per the germline V gene, CDR1 is MGHRA and CDR2 is YSYEKL. This CDR3 contains 16 residues. V was cut by 0 bases and J by 0 bases, with 11 bases left in between. CDR3: CASSQEAGLANYGYTF. Written as DNA, the CDR3 is TGCGCCAGCAGCCAAGAGGCGGGCCTTGCTAACTATGGCTACACCTTC.

This clone was observed a single time. The V gene is TRBV12-5, the J gene TRBJ2-1; D perhaps matches TRBD1 (5 bases). The CDR3 loop spans 14 amino acids. With 8 bases removed from V and 1 base from J, the gap between germline ends came to 12 bases. CDR1 LGHNT and CDR2 FRNRAP come from the germline V gene. DNA for the CDR3: TGTGCTAGTCATGACAGAACTTCCTACAATGAGCAGTTCTTC. It codes for CASHDRTSYNEQFF.

This sequence joins TRBV5-1 and TRBJ2-5; D uncertain. Germline assignment: CDR1 SGHRS and CDR2 YFSETQ. Trimming took 1 base from V and 3 from J, leaving 7 bases between them. The CDR3 is made up of 13 amino acids. The CDR3 here is CASSLRLEETQYF. For the CDR3, the DNA is TGCGCCAGCAGCTTGAGGCTAGAAGAGACCCAGTACTTC.

This rearrangement joins TRBV28 to TRBJ2-7, with a tentative D call TRBD2 (5 bases). The length of the CDR3 is 15 residues. From germline, CDR1 is MDHEN and CDR2 SYDVKM. The V end lost 6 bases, the J end lost 7 bases, and 22 bases lay between the germline ends. CDR3 in amino acids: CASSLWGEGTGEQYF. The CDR3 bases are TGTGCCAGCAGCCTCTGGGGTGAGGGAACGGGGGAGCAGTACTTC.

V is TRBV30 and J is TRBJ1-2, with a possible D match to TRBD1 (5 bases). V shed 0 bases and J shed 5 bases, with 10 bases lying between them. CDR3 length: 13 amino acids. Germline V gives CDR1 GTSNPN, CDR2 SVGIG (reference sequence). This chain's CDR3 is CAWSVIRDYGYTF. For the CDR3, the DNA is TGTGCCTGGAGTGTGATCAGGGATTATGGCTACACCTTC.

The V call is TRBV7-2, the J call TRBJ2-3; possible D gene TRBD2, 6 bases. Germline CDR1 SGHTA, CDR2 FQGNSA. The CDR3 totals 15 residues. The V gene lost 5 bases and the J gene lost 5 bases, with 17 bases spanning the gap. CDR3 sequence reads: CASSAEAGYEDTQYF. CDR3 DNA sequence: TGTGCCAGCAGCGCAGAGGCGGGGTACGAAGATACGCAGTATTTT.

CDR3 residues: CASSDRAQSSYEQYF. The CDR3 DNA reads TGTGCCAGCAGTGACAGGGCCCAAAGCTCCTACGAGCAGTACTTC. The rearrangement uses TRBV6-6 and TRBJ2-7, with 7 bases that match TRBD1. CDR1 and CDR2 from the germline V gene are MNHNY and SVGAGI (reference sequence). The CDR3 sequence is 15 residues long. V lost 5 bases, J lost 0 bases, and 7 bases stayed unmatched.

The gene calls are TRBV7-2 and TRBJ2-1, with 8 bases aligning to TRBD2. Germline-derived CDR1 and CDR2 are SGHTA and FQGNSA. The CDR3 length is 15 residues. V was clipped by 5 bases and J by 2 bases; unmatched bases: 5. The CDR3 loop is CASSLERGTYNEQFF. DNA for the CDR3: TGTGCCAGCAGCCTTGAGCGGGGGACCTACAATGAGCAGTTCTTC.

V usage is TRBV4-1 and J usage is TRBJ1-2, with TRBD1 as a possible D gene (6 bases). The CDR3 is made up of 15 amino acids. Deletions cut 0 bases from V and 4 bases from J, with 12 bases between. CDR1 is MGHRA and CDR2 is YSYEKL in the germline V gene. The CDR3 DNA reads TGCGCCAGCAGCCAAGATCCGGGGGGCGTCTATGGCTACACCTTC. This translates into CASSQDPGGVYGYTF.

The rearrangement links TRBV5-6 to TRBJ2-7; D remains unclear. Trimming cost V 1 base and J 2 bases, with 10 bases left between them. The CDR3 loop spans 14 amino acids. From germline, CDR1 is SGHDT and CDR2 YYEEEE. For the CDR3, the DNA is TGTGCCAGCAGCTTGATGGGCCGGACCTACGAGCAGTACTTC. Its protein is CASSLMGRTYEQYF.

This chain joins TRBV7-2 and TRBJ1-3; D is unresolved. The germline CDR1 and CDR2 sequences are SGHTA and FQGNSA. Trimming removed 8 bases at V and 0 bases at J, with 11 bases between. The CDR3 length is 14 residues. CDR3 DNA: TGTGCCAGCTCGGGAGCTTACTCTGGAAACACCATATATTTT. Translated, it gives CASSGAYSGNTIYF. Filled out from reference TRBV7-2 and TRBJ1-3, the complete variable domain reads GAGVSQSPSNKVTEKGKDVELRCDPISGHTALYWYRQSLGQGLEFLIYFQGNSAPDKSGLPSDRFSAERTGGSVSTLTIQRTQQEDSAVYLCASSGAYSGNTIYFGEGSWLTVV.

The chain employs TRBV5-1 and TRBJ2-2; TRBD1 aligns across 8 bases. Germline values: CDR1 SGHRS, CDR2 YFSETQ. Unmatched junction bases numbered 3, after V lost 2 bases and J lost 0 bases. This CDR3 contains 16 residues. CDR3 sequence (DNA): TGCGCCAGCAGCTTTCGGACAGGGCCGAACACCGGGGAGCTGTTTTTT. This sequence encodes CASSFRTGPNTGELFF.

This clone was recorded only once. Likely a read error: the CDR3 ends without its conserved phenylalanine or tryptophan. CDR3 sequence reads: CASSGLMNTEAFS. CDR3 nucleotide sequence: TGTGCCAGCTCGGGACTGATGAACACTGAAGCTTTCTCT. This chain connects TRBV2 to TRBJ1-1, with a weak D call TRBD1 (5 bases). V lost 8 bases and J lost 0, with 10 bases in between. Looked up from germline, CDR1 is SNHLY and CDR2 is FYNNEI. The CDR3 length is 13 residues.